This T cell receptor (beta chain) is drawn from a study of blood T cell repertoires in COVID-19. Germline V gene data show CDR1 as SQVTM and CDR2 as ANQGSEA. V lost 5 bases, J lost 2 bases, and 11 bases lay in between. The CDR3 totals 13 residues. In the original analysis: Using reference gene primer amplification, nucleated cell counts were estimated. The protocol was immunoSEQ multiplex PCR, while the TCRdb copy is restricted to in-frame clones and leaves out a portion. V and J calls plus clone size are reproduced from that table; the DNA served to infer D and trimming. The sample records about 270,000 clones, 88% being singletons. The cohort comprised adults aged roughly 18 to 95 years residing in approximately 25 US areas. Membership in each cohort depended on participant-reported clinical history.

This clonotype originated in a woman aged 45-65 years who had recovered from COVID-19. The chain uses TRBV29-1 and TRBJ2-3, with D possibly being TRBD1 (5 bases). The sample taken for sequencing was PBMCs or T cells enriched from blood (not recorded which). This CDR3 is CSVIRGATDTQYF. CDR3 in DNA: TGCAGCGTTATTAGGGGTGCCACAGATACGCAGTATTTT.